This TCR beta chain comes out of a study of blood T cells in healthy people across ages. Germline lookup yields CDR1 SGDLS and CDR2 YYNGEE. Trimming took 3 bases from V and 4 from J; bases not matched to a gene: 5. CDR3 size: 14 residues. This clonotype has only a few counts. The antigen is undetermined. For the second PCR, which ran for roughly 6 to 12 cycles, a sample-barcoded 5' primer and a J-beta primer mix were used. TCRdb ran MiXCR on the 5' RACE reads and lists one entry per CDR3 protein. The sample yields about 720,000 distinct CDR3 sequences, around 25% seen once. General observations from the study: It was held that the diversity estimates obtained from one million T cells were underestimates.

This sample also appeared in a second study, on T cells of mothers and their children. That paper notes: Addition of sample barcodes and 2-4 random nucleotides occurred through the M1S primer of the second PCR.

The clonotype originates from a boy between 10 and 17 years old in good health. The chain is built from TRBV9 and TRBJ1-2; 8 nucleotides agree with TRBD1. Specimen: blood. CDR3 sequence reads: CASSGTGSGYGYTF. DNA of the CDR3: TGTGCCAGCAGCGGGACAGGGAGTGGCTATGGCTACACCTTC.